These 28 T cell receptor beta chains were sequenced from one sample in a study of blood T cell repertoires in COVID-19. The data were produced by immunoSEQ multiplex PCR, yet TCRdb's version contains in-frame clones alone and is incomplete. The sample holds approximately 45,000 clones, around 82% seen once. Sequences were obtained from peripheral blood. These receptors were collected from a woman older than 75 with acute or convalescent COVID-19.

This chain joins TRBV5-6 and TRBJ1-2, with D tentatively TRBD1 (6 bases). Germline CDR1 is SGHDT and CDR2 is YYEEEE. The CDR3 spans 14 residues. The V end was cut by 2 bases, the J end by 7 bases, with 15 bases between. DNA for the CDR3: TGTGCCAGCAGCTTCCGGGACAATCGACCTGGCTACACCTTC. Translating gives CASSFRDNRPGYTF.

The V call is TRBV5-1, the J call TRBJ2-5, with 8 nucleotides matching TRBD2. The CDR3 totals 15 residues. CDR1 SGHRS and CDR2 YFSETQ come from the germline V gene. J was trimmed by 7 bases and V by 4 bases; bases with no gene match: 12. The CDR3 sequence: CASSTSGGNTGTQYF. The CDR3 DNA reads TGCGCCAGCAGCACTTCGGGGGGGAACACGGGGACCCAGTACTTC.

The J gene is TRBJ1-3, the V gene TRBV11-3; D is possibly TRBD1 (5 bases). The CDR3 has 15 residues. Germline V lookup: CDR1 SGHNT, CDR2 YENEEA. Trimming shortened V by 1 base and J by 1 base, and 8 bases separated the two germline ends. The CDR3 loop is CASSLAGQSGNTIYF. CDR3 nucleotides: TGTGCCAGCAGCTTAGCCGGACAATCTGGAAACACCATATATTTT. Based on the CDR3 plus reference TRBV11-3 and TRBJ1-3, the full variable domain is EAGVVQSPRYKIIEKKQPVAFWCNPISGHNTLYWYLQNLGQGPELLIRYENEEAVDDSQLPKDRFSAERLKGVDSTLKIQPAELGDSAVYLCASSLAGQSGNTIYFGEGSWLTVV.

The chain carries TRBV2 and TRBJ1-1, with D hard to call. V dropped 6 bases and J dropped 3 bases, with 14 bases sitting between them. The CDR3 runs 14 residues. The germline V gene has CDR1 SNHLY and CDR2 FYNNEI. The CDR3 protein is CASSPTGMHTEAFF. CDR3 in DNA: TGTGCCAGCAGCCCCACCGGGATGCACACTGAAGCTTTCTTT.

The V and J genes are TRBV27 and TRBJ2-4; D might be TRBD2 (6 bases). Per the germline V gene, CDR1 is MNHEY and CDR2 is SMNVEV (reference sequence). V lost 2 bases and J 6 bases, leaving 8 bases between the germline ends. The CDR3 length is 13 residues. The CDR3 spells CASSLNGRNIQYF. The CDR3 DNA reads TGTGCCAGCAGTTTAAACGGGAGAAACATTCAGTACTTC.

This clone was detected a few times. The V call is TRBV6-1, the J call TRBJ2-7; D perhaps matches TRBD1 (5 bases). CDR3 length equals 16 residues. Trimming pared 3 bases from V and 5 bases from J, leaving 20 bases between. Germline V gene data show CDR1 as MNHNS and CDR2 as SASEGT. CDR3 loop: CASSDLGAQGKDEQYF. DNA of the CDR3: TGTGCCAGCAGTGATTTAGGGGCGCAGGGTAAGGACGAGCAGTACTTC.

The genes are TRBV29-1 and TRBJ2-7, with D possibly matching TRBD1 (6 bases). The V and J ends lost 3 bases and 0 bases respectively, with 18 bases between them. Germline loops: CDR1 SQVTM, CDR2 ANQGSEA. The CDR3 consists of 16 residues. Here the CDR3 reads CSVDARQVDSSYEQYF. DNA for the CDR3: TGCAGCGTTGATGCGAGACAGGTAGACAGCTCCTACGAGCAGTACTTC.

The chain uses TRBV7-9 and TRBJ2-7, with 9 bases identical to TRBD2. J was trimmed by 5 bases and V by 3 bases; bases with no gene match: 8. This CDR3 comprises 15 residues. CDR1 is SEHNR and CDR2 is FQNEAQ in the germline V gene (reference sequence). The CDR3 sequence: CASSFRTSVADEQYF. CDR3 in DNA: TGTGCCAGCAGCTTCAGGACTAGCGTGGCCGACGAGCAGTACTTC.

The V and J genes are TRBV3-1 (or the pseudogene TRBV3-2) and TRBJ2-1; D not certain. CDR1 and CDR2 (germline): LGHDT, YNNKEL (reference sequence). The CDR3 length is 15 residues. V lost 6 bases, J lost 0 bases, and 12 bases lay in between. Here the CDR3 reads CASSLSHSSYNEQFF. In DNA form, the CDR3 reads TGTGCCAGCAGTTTAAGTCATAGCTCCTACAATGAGCAGTTCTTC.

This chain connects TRBV2 to TRBJ2-7; no reliable D call. Germline V gene lookup returns CDR1 SNHLY and CDR2 FYNNEI. The CDR3 totals 13 residues. V lost 3 bases and J lost 0, with 6 bases in between. DNA of the CDR3: TGTGCCAGCAGTGAGTGGAGCTCCTACGAGCAGTACTTC. This sequence encodes CASSEWSSYEQYF.

The chain combines TRBV5-4 with TRBJ2-4, with TRBD1 identical over 8 bases. J gave up 0 bases and V 4 bases, and 9 bases lay outside the gene matches. The CDR3 sequence is 17 residues long. Per the germline V gene, CDR1 is SGHNT and CDR2 is YYREEE (reference sequence). CDR3 residues: CASSPTGGTLAKNIQYF. The CDR3, as DNA: TGTGCCAGCAGCCCAACAGGGGGGACACTAGCCAAAAACATTCAGTACTTC. Combining the CDR3 with reference TRBV5-4 and TRBJ2-4 gives the whole variable domain ETGVTQSPTHLIKTRGQQVTLRCSSQSGHNTVSWYQQALGQGPQFIFQYYREEENGRGNFPPRFSGLQFPNYSSELNVNALELDDSALYLCASSPTGGTLAKNIQYFGAGTRLSVL.

The J gene is TRBJ2-5, the V gene TRBV7-9; no clear D gene. The CDR3 has 12 amino acids. Germline V lookup: CDR1 SEHNR, CDR2 FQNEAQ (reference sequence). V lost 5 bases and J 5 bases, leaving 9 bases between the germline ends. CDR3: CASSIPGETQYF. DNA of the CDR3: TGTGCCAGCAGCATCCCCGGGGAGACCCAGTACTTC.

In this sample, this clone turned up a few times. The chain employs TRBV4-1 and TRBJ2-7; 9 nucleotides match TRBD1. Germline loops: CDR1 MGHRA, CDR2 YSYEKL. The CDR3 is 16 amino acids. Germline trimming cut 3 bases from V and 1 base from J; bases unmatched to any gene: 7. CDR3 bases: TGCGCCAGCAGCCATCACACAGGGGGCTCATCCTACGAGCAGTACTTC. Protein product: CASSHHTGGSSYEQYF.

The chain uses TRBV5-5 and TRBJ2-5; tentatively, D is TRBD2 (5 bases). Germline V gene lookup returns CDR1 SGHKS and CDR2 YYEKEE (reference sequence). This CDR3 has 16 amino acids. Trimming left V 4 bases short and J 5 bases short, with 21 bases between. Written as DNA, the CDR3 is TGTGCCAGCAGCGCAGATCCTCTATTACTAGGGGAGACCCAGTACTTC. Residues: CASSADPLLLGETQYF.

The chain combines TRBV30 with TRBJ1-1; unclear D gene. The length of the CDR3 is 12 residues. The germline V gene has CDR1 GTSNPN and CDR2 SVGIG (reference sequence). V was shortened by 1 base and J by 5 bases, with 8 bases between the two germline ends. CDR3 in amino acids: CAWSARITEAFF. CDR3 bases: TGTGCCTGGAGTGCCCGTATAACTGAAGCTTTCTTT.

This clone was detected a few times. The chain joins TRBV2 to TRBJ2-2, with TRBD2 matching 8 bases. Germline V gene data show CDR1 as SNHLY and CDR2 as FYNNEI. The V segment lost 7 bases and the J segment 3 bases; nucleotides outside the gene matches: 13. The CDR3 contains 17 residues. The CDR3 spells CASTVVVGGVYTGELFF. DNA for the CDR3: TGTGCCAGCACCGTGGTAGTCGGGGGGGTGTACACCGGGGAGCTGTTTTTT.

The chain links TRBV28 to TRBJ2-1, with 14 positions matching TRBD2. CDR1 is MDHEN, CDR2 SYDVKM, per germline. There are 17 residues in the CDR3. V lost 4 bases to trimming and J lost 6 bases; unmatched junction nucleotides: 8. The CDR3 here is CASSSGLAGGLSNEQFF. As DNA, the CDR3 is TGTGCCAGCAGTTCCGGACTAGCGGGGGGTCTATCCAATGAGCAGTTCTTC.

Points on this clone: The junction departs from the called germline gene at one end, perhaps through a read error. The V gene is TRBV11-2, the J gene TRBJ2-3, with D possibly being TRBD2 (9 bases). CDR1 is SGHAT, CDR2 FQNNGV, per germline. The CDR3 runs 16 residues. CDR3 sequence (DNA): TGTGCCCGCAGCGGCGGGGGGGGGACAGGTTATGATACGCAGTATTTT. Protein sequence: CARSGGGGTGYDTQYF.

The V and J genes are TRBV7-8 and TRBJ2-2; TRBD1 matches at 7 bases. V trimming: 6 bases; J trimming: 0 bases; junction bases outside the gene matches: 4. Germline CDR1 is SGHVS and CDR2 is FQNEAQ. The CDR3 length is 15 residues. The CDR3 sequence: CASSTDRANTGELFF. CDR3 bases: TGTGCCAGCAGTACCGACAGGGCGAACACCGGGGAGCTGTTTTTT.

This chain joins TRBV30 and TRBJ2-5, with TRBD1 identical over 11 bases. V trimming: 1 base; J trimming: 2 bases; junction bases outside the gene matches: 12. This CDR3 contains 18 residues. The V gene's germline CDR1 is GTSNPN and CDR2 SVGIG (reference sequence). This CDR3 reads CAWSGLGQGAAVQETQYF. CDR3 DNA sequence: TGTGCCTGGAGTGGACTCGGACAGGGGGCCGCTGTGCAAGAGACCCAGTACTTC.

J is TRBJ1-3 and V is TRBV5-1; TRBD1 matches 7 bases. The CDR3 loop spans 13 amino acids. Germline lookup yields CDR1 SGHRS and CDR2 YFSETQ. The J segment lost 6 bases and the V segment lost 4 bases, leaving 4 bases of the junction unmatched. CDR3 in amino acids: CASSQTGLNTIYF. CDR3 in DNA: TGCGCCAGCAGCCAGACAGGGTTAAACACCATATATTTT.

V gene TRBV11-2 combines with J gene TRBJ1-4; 9 nucleotides align to TRBD1. This CDR3 spans 13 amino acids. Germline V lookup: CDR1 SGHAT, CDR2 FQNNGV. With 10 bases clipped from V and 5 bases from J, the junction kept 5 bases outside the gene matches. The CDR3 DNA is TGTGCCACCTCCGGGACAGGGAATGAAAAACTGTTTTTT. This gives the protein CATSGTGNEKLFF.

The chain combines TRBV19 with TRBJ1-5; 9 bases are a match to TRBD1. Germline CDR1 LNHDA, CDR2 SQIVND (reference sequence). V shed 10 bases and J 6 bases; nucleotides not matched to a gene: 7. The CDR3 contains 13 residues. CDR3 loop: CATSDRGPQPQHF. Written as DNA, the CDR3 is TGTGCCACCTCGGACAGGGGCCCTCAGCCCCAGCATTTT.

V is TRBV3-1 (or the pseudogene TRBV3-2) and J is TRBJ1-1; no definite D call. CDR1 and CDR2 (germline): LGHDT, YNNKEL (reference sequence). The CDR3 runs 15 residues. V was cut by 1 base and J by 6 bases, with 15 bases left in between. The CDR3 DNA is TGTGCCAGCAGCCAAGGGGTTAAGACTCACTCTGAAGCTTTCTTT. This gives the protein CASSQGVKTHSEAFF.

The rearrangement joins TRBV13 to TRBJ2-1; D possibly corresponds to TRBD1 (6 bases). Germline CDR1 and CDR2: PRHDT and FYEKMQ (reference sequence). The CDR3 loop spans 14 amino acids. The V gene lost 4 bases and the J gene lost 10 bases, with 17 bases spanning the gap. DNA of the CDR3: TGTGCCAGCAGCTCTACATCCGCCGGGACAGAGCAGTTCTTC. Translated: CASSSTSAGTEQFF. The full variable domain, its missing parts supplied by reference TRBV13 and TRBJ2-1, is AAGVIQSPRHLIKEKRETATLKCYPIPRHDTVYWYQQGPGQDPQFLISFYEKMQSDKGSIPDRFSAQQFSDYHSELNMSSLELGDSALYFCASSSTSAGTEQFFGPGTRLTVL.

The chain combines TRBV12-5 with TRBJ1-1, with 8 bases that match TRBD1. With V trimmed by 6 bases and J by 0 bases, 6 bases remained unmatched. This CDR3 spans 15 amino acids. CDR1 LGHNT and CDR2 FRNRAP come from the germline V gene. In nucleotides, the CDR3 is TGTGCTAGTGGATCTCCGACAGGGGTGAACACTGAAGCTTTCTTT. Its translation: CASGSPTGVNTEAFF.

The rearrangement links TRBV6-6 to TRBJ1-5, with a tentative D call TRBD1 (5 bases). Germline V gene data show CDR1 as MNHNY and CDR2 as SVGAGI (reference sequence). The CDR3 is 14 residues long. Trimming removed 6 bases at V and 3 bases at J, with 12 bases between. The CDR3 region is CASRGDRDNQPQHF. CDR3 coding DNA: TGTGCCAGCAGAGGCGACAGAGACAATCAGCCCCAGCATTTT.

The chain combines TRBV6-5 with TRBJ2-1; 8 bases fit TRBD1. The trim removed 9 bases at V and 6 bases at J, leaving 7 bases unmatched. The CDR3 contains 13 residues. Germline V gene lookup returns CDR1 MNHEY and CDR2 SVGAGI. Here the CDR3 DNA reads TGTGCCAGTTCTTATACAGGGGGCAATGAGCAGTTCTTC. Translated: CASSYTGGNEQFF.